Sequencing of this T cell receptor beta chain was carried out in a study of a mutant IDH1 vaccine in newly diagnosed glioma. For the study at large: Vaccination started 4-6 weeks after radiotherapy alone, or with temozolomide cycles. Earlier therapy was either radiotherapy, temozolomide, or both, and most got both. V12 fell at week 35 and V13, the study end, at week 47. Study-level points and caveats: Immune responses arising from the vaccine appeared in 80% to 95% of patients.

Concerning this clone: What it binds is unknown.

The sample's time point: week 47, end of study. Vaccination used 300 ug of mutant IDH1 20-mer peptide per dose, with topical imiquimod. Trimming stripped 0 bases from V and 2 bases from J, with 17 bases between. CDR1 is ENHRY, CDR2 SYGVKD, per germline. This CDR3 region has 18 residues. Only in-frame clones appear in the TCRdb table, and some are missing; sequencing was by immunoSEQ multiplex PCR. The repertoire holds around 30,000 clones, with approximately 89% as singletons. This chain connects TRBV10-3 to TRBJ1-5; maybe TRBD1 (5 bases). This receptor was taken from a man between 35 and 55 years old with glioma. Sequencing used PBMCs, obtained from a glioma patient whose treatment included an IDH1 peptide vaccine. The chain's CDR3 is CAISESGRADDGNQPQHF. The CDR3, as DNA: TGTGCCATCAGTGAGTCGGGCAGGGCAGATGATGGCAATCAGCCCCAGCATTTT.